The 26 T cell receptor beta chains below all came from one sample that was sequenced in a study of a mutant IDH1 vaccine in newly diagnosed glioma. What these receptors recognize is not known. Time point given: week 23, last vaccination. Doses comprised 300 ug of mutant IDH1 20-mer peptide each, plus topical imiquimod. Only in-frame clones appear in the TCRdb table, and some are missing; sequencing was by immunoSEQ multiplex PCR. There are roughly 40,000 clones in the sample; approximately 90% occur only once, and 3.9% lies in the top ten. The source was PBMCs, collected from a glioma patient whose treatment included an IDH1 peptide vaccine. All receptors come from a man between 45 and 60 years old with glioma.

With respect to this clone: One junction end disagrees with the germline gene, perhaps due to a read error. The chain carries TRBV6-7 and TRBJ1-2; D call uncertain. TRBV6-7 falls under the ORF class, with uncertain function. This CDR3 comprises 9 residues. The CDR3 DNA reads TGTGCCAGCAGTTACAGACAACCCTTC. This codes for CASSYRQPF.

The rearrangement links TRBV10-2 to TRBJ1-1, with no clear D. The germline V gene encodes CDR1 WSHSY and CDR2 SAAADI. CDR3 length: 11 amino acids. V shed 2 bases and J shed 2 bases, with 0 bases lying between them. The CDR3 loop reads CASSENTEAFF. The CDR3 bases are TGCGCCAGCAGTGAGAACACTGAAGCTTTCTTT.

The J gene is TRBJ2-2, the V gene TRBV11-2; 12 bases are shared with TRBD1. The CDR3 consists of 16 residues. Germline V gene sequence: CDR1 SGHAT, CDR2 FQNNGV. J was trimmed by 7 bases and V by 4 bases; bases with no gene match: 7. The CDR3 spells CASSYGTGGTDGELFF. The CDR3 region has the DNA TGTGCCAGCAGCTACGGGACAGGGGGCACAGACGGGGAGCTGTTTTTT.

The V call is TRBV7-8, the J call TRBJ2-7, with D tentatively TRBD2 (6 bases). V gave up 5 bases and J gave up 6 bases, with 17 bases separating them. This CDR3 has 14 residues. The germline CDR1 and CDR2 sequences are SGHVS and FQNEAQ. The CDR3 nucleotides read TGTGCCAGCAGCGTGGGACTCGTTGGCCCCGAGCAGTACTTC. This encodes CASSVGLVGPEQYF.

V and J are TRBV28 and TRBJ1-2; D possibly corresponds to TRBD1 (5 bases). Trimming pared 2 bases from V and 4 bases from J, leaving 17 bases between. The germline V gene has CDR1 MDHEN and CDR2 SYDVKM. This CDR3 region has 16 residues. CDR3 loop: CASSLGISGMTYGYTF. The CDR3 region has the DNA TGTGCCAGCAGTTTAGGTATATCAGGGATGACCTATGGCTACACCTTC.

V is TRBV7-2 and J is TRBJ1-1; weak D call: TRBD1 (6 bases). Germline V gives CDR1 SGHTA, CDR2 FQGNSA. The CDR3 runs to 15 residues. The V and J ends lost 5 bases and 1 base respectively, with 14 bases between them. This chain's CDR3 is CASSKRTAGNTEAFF. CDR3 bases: TGTGCCAGCAGCAAACGGACAGCGGGGAACACTGAAGCTTTCTTT.

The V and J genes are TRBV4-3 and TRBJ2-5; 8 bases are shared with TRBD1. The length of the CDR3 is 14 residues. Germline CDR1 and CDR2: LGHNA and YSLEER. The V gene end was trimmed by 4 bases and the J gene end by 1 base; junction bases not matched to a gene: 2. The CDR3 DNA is TGCGCCAGCAGCCCCGGACAGGGCCAAGAGACCCAGTACTTC. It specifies CASSPGQGQETQYF.

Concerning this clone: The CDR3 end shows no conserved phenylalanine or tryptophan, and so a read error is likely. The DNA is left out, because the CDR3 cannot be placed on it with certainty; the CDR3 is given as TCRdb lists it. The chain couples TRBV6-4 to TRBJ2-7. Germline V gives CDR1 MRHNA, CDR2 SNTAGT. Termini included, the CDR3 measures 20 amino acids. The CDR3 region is CASSKNPRLLGRRFAGKVRP.

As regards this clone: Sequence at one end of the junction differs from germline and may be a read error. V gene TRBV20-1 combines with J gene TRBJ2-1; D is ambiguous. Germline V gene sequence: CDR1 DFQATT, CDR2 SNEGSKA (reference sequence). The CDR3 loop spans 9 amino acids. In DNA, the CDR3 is TGCAGTGGGCGGCAGGCCCCGGTCTTC. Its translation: CSGRQAPVF.

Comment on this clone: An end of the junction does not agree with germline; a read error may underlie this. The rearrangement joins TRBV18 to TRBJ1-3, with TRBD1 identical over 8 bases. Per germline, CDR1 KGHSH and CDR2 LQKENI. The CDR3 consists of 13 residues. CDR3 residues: CASSPKNVGQGHF. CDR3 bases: TGTGCCAGCTCACCAAAGAACGTTGGACAGGGCCATTTT.

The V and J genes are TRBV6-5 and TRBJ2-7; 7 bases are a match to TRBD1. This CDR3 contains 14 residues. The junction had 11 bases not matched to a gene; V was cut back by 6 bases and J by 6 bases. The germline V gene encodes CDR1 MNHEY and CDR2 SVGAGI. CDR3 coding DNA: TGTGCCAGCAGCCATCCGACAGGGCACCGCGAGCAGTACTTC. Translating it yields CASSHPTGHREQYF.

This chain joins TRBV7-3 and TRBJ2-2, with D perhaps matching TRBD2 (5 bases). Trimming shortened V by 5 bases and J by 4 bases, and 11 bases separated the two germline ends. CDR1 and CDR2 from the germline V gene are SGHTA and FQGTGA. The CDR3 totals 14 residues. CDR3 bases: TGTGCCAGCAGCCCCGGGGTCAGCACCGGGGAGCTGTTTTTT. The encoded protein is CASSPGVSTGELFF.

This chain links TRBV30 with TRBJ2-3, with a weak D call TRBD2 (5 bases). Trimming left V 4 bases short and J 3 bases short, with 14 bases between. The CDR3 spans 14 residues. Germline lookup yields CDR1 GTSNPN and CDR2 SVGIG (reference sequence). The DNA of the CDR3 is TGTGCCTGGAAGCGGCTAACTATGACAGATACGCAGTATTTT. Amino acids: CAWKRLTMTDTQYF.

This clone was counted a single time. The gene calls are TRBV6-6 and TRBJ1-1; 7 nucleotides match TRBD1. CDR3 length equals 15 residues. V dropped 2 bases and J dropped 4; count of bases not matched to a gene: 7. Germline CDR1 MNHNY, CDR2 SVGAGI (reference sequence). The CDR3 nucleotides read TGTGCCAGCAGTTACCCGGTAGGGACAGCCACTGAAGCTTTCTTT. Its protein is CASSYPVGTATEAFF.

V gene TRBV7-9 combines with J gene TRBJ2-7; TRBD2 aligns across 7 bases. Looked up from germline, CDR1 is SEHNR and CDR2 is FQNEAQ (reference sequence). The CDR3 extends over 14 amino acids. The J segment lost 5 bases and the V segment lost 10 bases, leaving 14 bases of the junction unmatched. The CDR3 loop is CATQTGGRVNEQYF. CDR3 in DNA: TGTGCCACCCAAACCGGAGGGAGGGTAAACGAGCAGTACTTC.

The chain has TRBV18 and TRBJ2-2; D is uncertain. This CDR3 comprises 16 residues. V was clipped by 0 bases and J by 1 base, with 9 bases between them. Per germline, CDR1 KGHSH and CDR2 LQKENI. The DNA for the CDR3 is TGTGCCAGCTCACCACCGGGTACCCGGAACACCGGGGAGCTGTTTTTT. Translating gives CASSPPGTRNTGELFF.

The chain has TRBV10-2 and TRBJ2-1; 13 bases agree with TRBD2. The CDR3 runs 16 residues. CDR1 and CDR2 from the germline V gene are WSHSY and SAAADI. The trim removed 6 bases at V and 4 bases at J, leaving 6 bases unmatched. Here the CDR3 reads CASRDLLAGGYNEQFF. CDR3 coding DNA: TGCGCCAGCAGGGATTTACTAGCGGGAGGGTACAATGAGCAGTTCTTC.

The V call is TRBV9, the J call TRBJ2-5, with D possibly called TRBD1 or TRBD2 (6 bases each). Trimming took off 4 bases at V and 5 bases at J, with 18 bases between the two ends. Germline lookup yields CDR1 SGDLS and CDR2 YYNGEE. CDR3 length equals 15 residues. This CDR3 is CASSPYRDFEETQYF. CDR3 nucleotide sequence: TGTGCCAGCAGCCCATACAGGGACTTCGAGGAGACCCAGTACTTC.

The CDR3 spells CASNPLAGKTGELFF. In DNA form, the CDR3 reads TGCGCCAGCAACCCACTAGCGGGAAAGACCGGGGAGCTGTTTTTT. The chain is built from TRBV5-1 and TRBJ2-2; TRBD2 matches 10 bases. The CDR3 is 15 residues long. Germline V gene data show CDR1 as SGHRS and CDR2 as YFSETQ. J lost 5 bases, V lost 6 bases, and 7 bases had no gene match. Based on the CDR3 plus reference TRBV5-1 and TRBJ2-2, the full variable domain is KAGVTQTPRYLIKTRGQQVTLSCSPISGHRSVSWYQQTPGQGLQFLFEYFSETQRNKGNFPGRFSGRQFSNSRSEMNVSTLELGDSALYLCASNPLAGKTGELFFGEGSRLTVL.

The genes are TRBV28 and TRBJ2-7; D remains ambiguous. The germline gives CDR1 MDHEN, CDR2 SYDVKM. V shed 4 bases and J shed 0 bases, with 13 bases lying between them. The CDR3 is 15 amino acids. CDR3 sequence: CASSSVAPSSYEQYF. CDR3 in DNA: TGTGCCAGCAGTTCAGTAGCTCCGAGCTCCTACGAGCAGTACTTC.

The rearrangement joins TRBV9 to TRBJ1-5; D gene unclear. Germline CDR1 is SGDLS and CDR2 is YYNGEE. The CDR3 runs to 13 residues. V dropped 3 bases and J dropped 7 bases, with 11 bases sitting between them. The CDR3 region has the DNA TGTGCCAGCAGCGCCGCTGGACTACAGCCCCAGCATTTT. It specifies CASSAAGLQPQHF.

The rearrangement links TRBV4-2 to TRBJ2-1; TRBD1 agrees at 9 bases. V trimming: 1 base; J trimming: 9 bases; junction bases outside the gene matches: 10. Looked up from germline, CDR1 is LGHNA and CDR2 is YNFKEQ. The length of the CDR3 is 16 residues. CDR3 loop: CASSQGRGQGSTEQFF. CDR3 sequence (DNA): TGTGCCAGCAGCCAAGGAAGGGGACAGGGATCAACTGAGCAGTTCTTC.

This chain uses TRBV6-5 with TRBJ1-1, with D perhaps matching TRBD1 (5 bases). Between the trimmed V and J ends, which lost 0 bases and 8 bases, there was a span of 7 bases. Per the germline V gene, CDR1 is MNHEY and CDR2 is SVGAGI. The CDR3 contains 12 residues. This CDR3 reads CASSYSAGEAFF. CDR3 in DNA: TGTGCCAGCAGTTACTCGGCAGGGGAAGCTTTCTTT.

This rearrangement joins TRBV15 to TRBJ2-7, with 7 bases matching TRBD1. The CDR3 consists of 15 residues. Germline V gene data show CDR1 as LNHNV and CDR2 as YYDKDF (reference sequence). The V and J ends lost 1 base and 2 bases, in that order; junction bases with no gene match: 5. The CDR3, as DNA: TGTGCCACCAGCAGAGGAGGGGACAGAGCCTACGAGCAGTACTTC. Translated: CATSRGGDRAYEQYF.

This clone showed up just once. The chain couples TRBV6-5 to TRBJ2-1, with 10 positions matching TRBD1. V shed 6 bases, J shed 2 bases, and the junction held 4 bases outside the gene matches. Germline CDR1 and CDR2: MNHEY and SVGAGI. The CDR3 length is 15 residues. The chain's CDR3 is CASSRQGAPYNEQFF. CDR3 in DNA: TGTGCCAGCAGCCGACAGGGGGCCCCCTACAATGAGCAGTTCTTC.

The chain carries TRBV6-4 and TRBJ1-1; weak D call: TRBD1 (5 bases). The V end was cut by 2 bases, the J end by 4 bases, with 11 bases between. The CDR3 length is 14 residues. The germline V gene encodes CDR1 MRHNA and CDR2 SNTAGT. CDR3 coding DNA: TGTGCCAGCAGTGACGGGGGTGACAGCACTGAAGCTTTCTTT. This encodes CASSDGGDSTEAFF.